The next 9 T cell receptor beta chains were all read from a single sample in a study of metastatic and nonmetastatic thyroid tumors. TCRdb re-called the PCR reads through MiXCR. The sample has over 50,000 clones; roughly 29% are singletons. Each patient came to thyroid surgery without any prior treatment (of any kind). The sequencing sample was made of blood. These receptors originate from a female donor with papillary thyroid cancer or a benign thyroid nodule (not recorded which). Some clones in this sample may be carry-over from other donors' samples.

This chain joins TRBV5-1 and TRBJ2-7; 8 nucleotides match TRBD1. Germline values: CDR1 SGHRS, CDR2 YFSETQ. J gave up 4 bases and V 4 bases, and 7 bases lay outside the gene matches. This CDR3 has 14 residues. The CDR3: CASSLPGQEYEQYF. CDR3 DNA sequence: TGCGCCAGCAGCCTACCGGGACAGGAATACGAGCAGTACTTC.

This rearrangement joins TRBV27 to TRBJ2-7; TRBD1 matches at 8 bases. This CDR3 has 15 residues. Trimming took 2 bases from V and 0 from J; bases not matched to a gene: 3. CDR1 MNHEY and CDR2 SMNVEV come from the germline V gene (reference sequence). CDR3 residues: CASSLAGGCSYEQYF. In nucleotides, the CDR3 is TGTGCCAGCAGTTTAGCAGGGGGCTGCTCCTACGAGCAGTACTTC.

The chain employs TRBV6-2 or TRBV6-3 and TRBJ2-7; possibly TRBD2 for D (5 bases). Trimming took 8 bases from V and 0 from J, leaving 11 bases between them. Germline assignment: CDR1 MNHEY and CDR2 SVGEGT. The CDR3 totals 13 residues. The CDR3 sequence: CASGRLPSYEQYF. CDR3 DNA: TGTGCCAGCGGGAGACTGCCCTCCTACGAGCAGTACTTC.

V is TRBV10-3 and J is TRBJ1-2; no clear D. The CDR3 extends over 14 amino acids. Trimming shortened V by 5 bases and J by 0 bases, and 10 bases separated the two germline ends. The germline V gene encodes CDR1 ENHRY and CDR2 SYGVKD. The DNA of the CDR3 is TGTGCCATCAGTCTAGACGAAGCTAACTATGGCTACACCTTC. Its translation is CAISLDEANYGYTF.

In its sample, this clone was seen many times. The chain joins TRBV7-9 to TRBJ1-3; no reliable D call. The germline V gene has CDR1 SEHNR and CDR2 FQNEAQ (reference sequence). Trimming stripped 0 bases from V and 0 bases from J, with 6 bases between. The CDR3 spans 15 residues. CDR3 protein: CASSLARLSGNTIYF. The CDR3 DNA reads as TGTGCCAGCAGCTTAGCGAGGCTCTCTGGAAACACCATATATTTT.

J is TRBJ1-2 and V is TRBV27; D remains ambiguous. The germline CDR1 and CDR2 sequences are MNHEY and SMNVEV (reference sequence). This CDR3 has 15 residues. V lost 4 bases to trimming and J lost 4 bases, with 16 bases between them. This CDR3 is CASSSEGLYRYGYTF. In DNA, the CDR3 is TGTGCCAGCAGTTCGGAGGGTTTATATCGCTATGGCTACACCTTC.

This clone was picked up many times. This rearrangement joins TRBV20-1 to TRBJ2-7, with TRBD1 as a possible D gene (6 bases). CDR3 size: 14 residues. The V end was cut by 6 bases, the J end by 0 bases, with 15 bases between. The germline V gene encodes CDR1 DFQATT and CDR2 SNEGSKA (reference sequence). CDR3 coding DNA: TGCAGTGCCGACCGGGACACACACTCCTACGAGCAGTACTTC. It encodes CSADRDTHSYEQYF.

This clone was found a few times. The chain couples TRBV28 to TRBJ2-7, with D possibly being TRBD1 (6 bases). Per germline, CDR1 MDHEN and CDR2 SYDVKM. Deletions cut 5 bases from V and 1 base from J, with 9 bases between. The CDR3 totals 13 residues. The DNA for the CDR3 is TGTGCCAGCAGTCTCGGACAGTCCTACGAGCAGTACTTC. Translated: CASSLGQSYEQYF.

CDR3: CASCATGRLNTEAFF. The CDR3 DNA follows: TGTGCCAGTTGTGCAACCGGACGGCTGAACACTGAAGCTTTCTTT. V gene TRBV27 combines with J gene TRBJ1-1; D remains ambiguous. Trimming took 9 bases from V and 0 from J, leaving 17 bases between them. The CDR3 sequence is 15 residues long. Per germline, CDR1 MNHEY and CDR2 SMNVEV (reference sequence).